Below, 8 T cell receptor beta chains from the same sample are listed, as sequenced in a study of response to subunit inactivated influenza vaccine. TCRdb ran MiXCR on the RT-PCR reads and lists one entry per CDR3 protein. Of about 160,000 distinct CDR3 sequences detected, roughly 10% appear once; the ten largest clones hold around 40%. The sample consisted of CD8+ T cells sorted from PBMCs, taken roughly 24 months after vaccination. The receptors originated from a man in his fifties or sixties who received an inactivated influenza vaccine.

The J gene is TRBJ2-7, the V gene TRBV28, with a weak D call TRBD1 (6 bases). The germline CDR1 and CDR2 sequences are MDHEN and SYDVKM. This CDR3 comprises 15 residues. V was pared by 1 base and J by 0 bases, with 10 bases between. The CDR3, as DNA: TGTGCCAGCAGTTTATATGGACAGAACTCCTACGAGCAGTACTTC. It codes for CASSLYGQNSYEQYF.

V gene TRBV20-1 combines with J gene TRBJ2-1, with 13 bases lining up with TRBD2. This CDR3 spans 19 amino acids. The V gene's germline CDR1 is DFQATT and CDR2 SNEGSKA (reference sequence). V lost 0 bases to trimming and J lost 0 bases; unmatched junction nucleotides: 8. DNA of the CDR3: TGCAGTGCTAGAGATTTTACTAGCGGGAGGGATAGCTCCTACAATGAGCAGTTCTTC. It specifies CSARDFTSGRDSSYNEQFF.

The CDR3 DNA sequence: TGTGCCAGCAGCCTCCCCGCGGGAAACACCGGGGAGCTGTTTTTT. Translating gives CASSLPAGNTGELFF. The genes are TRBV12-3 or TRBV12-4 and TRBJ2-2, with TRBD2 as a possible D gene (6 bases). V was cut by 6 bases and J by 2 bases, with 13 bases left in between. CDR3 length: 15 amino acids.

This clonotype was seen a handful of times. The chain recombines TRBV10-3 with TRBJ2-3, with D unclear. Germline lookup yields CDR1 ENHRY and CDR2 SYGVKD. V lost 4 bases, J lost 1 base, and 6 bases lay in between. The CDR3 totals 13 residues. The CDR3 sequence is CAISGWGTDTQYF. CDR3 nucleotides: TGTGCCATCAGTGGATGGGGCACAGATACGCAGTATTTT.

The chain links TRBV28 to TRBJ2-3; 10 bases map to TRBD2. The CDR3 has 16 residues. The trim removed 6 bases at V and 2 bases at J, leaving 8 bases unmatched. From germline, CDR1 is MDHEN and CDR2 SYDVKM. The CDR3 sequence: CASSPGLAEFTDTQYF. The CDR3 DNA follows: TGTGCCAGCAGCCCCGGACTAGCGGAATTCACAGATACGCAGTATTTT.

V and J are TRBV4-1 and TRBJ2-7; the D is unclear. The CDR3 loop spans 14 amino acids. The V and J ends lost 1 base and 3 bases respectively, with 10 bases between them. CDR1 and CDR2 from the germline V gene are MGHRA and YSYEKL. The CDR3 sequence: CASSQVVVGYEQYF. CDR3 nucleotide sequence: TGCGCCAGCAGCCAAGTCGTTGTGGGCTACGAGCAGTACTTC.

This sequence joins TRBV5-1 and TRBJ2-1; either TRBD1 or TRBD2 may fit D (5 bases each). V gave up 5 bases and J gave up 5 bases, with 11 bases separating them. CDR3 length: 13 residues. Looked up from germline, CDR1 is SGHRS and CDR2 is YFSETQ. CDR3 residues: CASRWDPNNEQFF. The CDR3 nucleotides are TGCGCCAGCAGATGGGACCCGAACAATGAGCAGTTCTTC. The variable domain in full, with the rest retrieved from reference TRBV5-1 and TRBJ2-1, is KAGVTQTPRYLIKTRGQQVTLSCSPISGHRSVSWYQQTPGQGLQFLFEYFSETQRNKGNFPGRFSGRQFSNSRSEMNVSTLELGDSALYLCASRWDPNNEQFFGPGTRLTVL.

This chain uses TRBV7-9 with TRBJ2-1, with 10 bases fitting TRBD2. The CDR3 is made up of 15 amino acids. Germline values: CDR1 SEHNR, CDR2 FQNEAQ (reference sequence). J gave up 6 bases and V 0 bases, and 2 bases lay outside the gene matches. In DNA form, the CDR3 reads TGTGCCAGCAGCTTAGCTCCTAGCGGGAGCAATGAGCAGTTCTTC. It encodes CASSLAPSGSNEQFF.